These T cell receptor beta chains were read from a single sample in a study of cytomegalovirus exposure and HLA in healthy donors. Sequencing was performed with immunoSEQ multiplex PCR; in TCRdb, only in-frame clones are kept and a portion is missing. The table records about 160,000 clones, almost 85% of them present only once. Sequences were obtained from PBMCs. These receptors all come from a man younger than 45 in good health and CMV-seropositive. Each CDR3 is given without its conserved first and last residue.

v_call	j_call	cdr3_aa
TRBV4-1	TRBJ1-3	ASSPTGDTIY
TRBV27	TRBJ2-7	ASSEGWGRAYEQY
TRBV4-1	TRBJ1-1	ASSQDPGDTEAF
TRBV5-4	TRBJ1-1	ASSLPGRDTEAF
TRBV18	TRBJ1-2	ASSPPGHPYGYT
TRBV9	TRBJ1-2	ASSVGQGFYNYGYT
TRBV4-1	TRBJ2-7	ASSQSWTSGSYEQY
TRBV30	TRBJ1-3	AWSVERSGNTIY
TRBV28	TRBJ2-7	ASSSCGIGYEQY
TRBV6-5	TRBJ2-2	ASSYSLGQPTGELF
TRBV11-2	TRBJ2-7	ASSQPGMYYEQY
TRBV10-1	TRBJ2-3	ASSDSLDTQY
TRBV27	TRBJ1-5	ASSRGQGAHQPQH
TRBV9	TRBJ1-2	ASSVDAGNYGYT
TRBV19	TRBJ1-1	ASSRQGDTEAF
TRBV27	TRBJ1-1	ASSLWGQATGAEAF
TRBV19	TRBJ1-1	ASRPGQGVSTEAF
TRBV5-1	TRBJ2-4	ASSLEEGAKNIQY
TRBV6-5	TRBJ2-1	ASSYSSRGYNEQF
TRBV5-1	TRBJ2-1	ASSLRSGLLSEQF
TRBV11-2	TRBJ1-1	ASSLEAGLTEAF
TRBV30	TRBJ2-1	AWTSGIRGNEQF
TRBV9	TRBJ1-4	ASSARSGQIRNEKLF